This record covers a single T cell receptor beta chain. This sample was included in a study of blood T cell repertoires in COVID-19. As for the study in general: The United States, Italy and Spain supplied acute and convalescent COVID-19 samples. T cells, B-cell-depleted T cells, or PBMCs supplied cDNA or gDNA.

The CDR3 is 15 amino acids. The ends lost 4 bases at V and 2 bases at J; junction bases unmatched: 6. Per the germline V gene, CDR1 is MGHRA and CDR2 is YSYEKL. As handled by the study authors: Amplification of reference gene primers was used by the study to estimate nucleated cell counts. Produced via immunoSEQ multiplex PCR; TCRdb's table is partial and in-frame only. V, J and clone size derive from that table, while D and trimming were established from the DNA sequence. The sample holds 100,000 or so clones, under 95% seen once. The sample taken for sequencing was peripheral blood. The rearrangement joins TRBV4-1 to TRBJ1-2, with 8 bases lining up with TRBD1. This TCR derives from a woman in her forties or fifties in a cohort sampled during active COVID-19. Written as DNA, the CDR3 is TGCGCCAGCAGCCTCCTGCGACAGGGGAACTATGGCTACACCTTC. It codes for CASSLLRQGNYGYTF.